Listed below are T cell receptor beta chains from one sample, sequenced in a study of shared clonotypes between healthy human individuals. Assay used: immunoSEQ multiplex PCR; TCRdb lists only in-frame clones, some missing. The profile shows some 2.1 million clones, over 85% of them singletons. The sequenced sample was naive CD8+ T cells from PBMCs. These receptors were obtained from a man aged 18 to 35 in good health. Some clones in this sample may be carry-over from other donors' samples. The CDR3 runs from the conserved cysteine through the conserved F or W. Fields, in order: CDR3 protein, CDR3 DNA, J gene, V gene, D gene. D genes are given only for firm matches.

CSVDPGLARDTQYF,TGCAGCGTTGACCCGGGACTAGCGAGAGATACGCAGTATTTT,TRBJ2-3,TRBV29-1,TRBD2
CASSSRVGNQPQHF,TGTGCCAGCAGTTCGCGGGTGGGCAATCAGCCCCAGCATTTT,TRBJ1-5,TRBV28,NA
CASRLTSGGSYEQYF,TGCGCCAGCAGACTGACTAGCGGGGGATCCTACGAGCAGTACTTC,TRBJ2-7,TRBV5-1,TRBD2
CSVRLESATDTQYF,TGCAGCGTTCGACTAGAGAGTGCGACAGATACGCAGTATTTT,TRBJ2-3,TRBV29-1,NA
CASSSFEAVGANVLTF,TGTGCCAGCAGCTCCTTCGAGGCTGTTGGGGCCAACGTCCTGACTTTC,TRBJ2-6,TRBV27,NA
CASSTRRGFGYGYTF,TGTGCCAGCAGCACCCGGAGGGGATTCGGCTATGGCTACACCTTC,TRBJ1-2,TRBV9,NA
CASSLYLASTDTQYF,TGTGCCAGCAGCTTGTATCTAGCGAGCACAGATACGCAGTATTTT,TRBJ2-3,TRBV11-2,NA
CASSSVGTVQNYGYTF,TGTGCCAGCAGTTCAGTCGGGACGGTACAGAACTATGGCTACACCTTC,TRBJ1-2,TRBV27,NA
CATSRSPALTGQGEAFF,TGTGCCACCAGCAGAAGTCCAGCTTTGACAGGGCAAGGTGAAGCTTTCTTT,TRBJ1-1,TRBV15,TRBD1
CASSFGTSESTDTQYF,TGTGCCAGCAGCTTTGGGACTAGCGAGAGCACAGATACGCAGTATTTT,TRBJ2-3,TRBV5-8,TRBD2
CASSQNRAPDTQYF,TGCGCCAGCAGCCAAAACAGGGCACCAGATACGCAGTATTTT,TRBJ2-3,TRBV4-3,NA
CASSYLGGPNEQYF,TGTGCCAGCAGTTACTTAGGGGGTCCCAACGAGCAGTACTTC,TRBJ2-7,TRBV6-6,NA
CASSPYRAATEAFF,TGTGCCAGCAGTCCATATAGGGCAGCCACTGAAGCTTTCTTT,TRBJ1-1,TRBV27,NA
CASSFLASGSQETQYF,TGTGCCAGCAGTTTTTTGGCTAGCGGGAGCCAAGAGACCCAGTACTTC,TRBJ2-5,TRBV28,TRBD2
CATRGGSTEAFF,TGTGCCACCAGGGGGGGGAGCACTGAAGCTTTCTTT,TRBJ1-1,TRBV15,NA